Listed below are T cell receptor beta chains from one sample, sequenced in a study of blood T cells in healthy people across ages. Each CDR3 protein gets one entry after TCRdb re-called the 5' RACE reads with MiXCR. The repertoire holds some 850,000 distinct CDR3 sequences, with roughly 24% as singletons. This same sample was also part of a study on T cells of mothers and their children.

Sequencing was performed on blood. The source is a boy younger than 18 in good health. Both conserved end residues are part of each CDR3. Only some rows state a clone size, as once, few, many or a class for expanded clones.

j_call v_call clone_size cdr3_length cdr3_aa
TRBJ2-3 TRBV10-3 - 15 CAISELADSTDTQYF
TRBJ2-5 TRBV2 few 11 CALEGGETQYF
TRBJ2-3 TRBV2 few 17 CASSEALTGPSTDTQYF
TRBJ1-4 TRBV5-1 - 16 CASSRGSSGTNEKLFF
TRBJ2-5 TRBV5-1 - 20 CASSHPTRPRTSGGQETQYF
TRBJ1-4 TRBV5-6 few 12 CASSSLAEKLFF
TRBJ2-5 TRBV5-1 few 16 CASSLGQGEIRETQYF
TRBJ1-2 TRBV28 few 12 CASSSRSTGYTF
TRBJ2-2 TRBV5-1 many 15 CASSLGQGNTGELFF
TRBJ2-1 TRBV5-5 - 14 CASSSVYEPYEQFF
TRBJ2-1 TRBV29-1 - 11 CSVVGSHEQFF
TRBJ1-1 TRBV20-1 - 14 CSAPSGRTNTEAFF
TRBJ2-1 TRBV27 - 15 CASSPWGDRSNEQFF
TRBJ2-7 TRBV7-2 - 13 CASSLNNPYEQYF
TRBJ1-1 TRBV2 - 14 CASRRGRPTTEAFF
TRBJ1-1 TRBV15 - 14 CATGGWSMNTEAFF
TRBJ1-1 TRBV12-3/TRBV12-4 - 15 CASSSPERGAVEAFF
TRBJ1-2 TRBV6-1 - 14 CASSGRDGEWGYTF
TRBJ2-5 TRBV6-6 - 15 CASSYAPWDKETQYF
TRBJ2-5 TRBV3-1 - 13 CASSQEVQETQYF
TRBJ2-1 TRBV10-3 few 13 CAISESKENEQFF
TRBJ1-4 TRBV5-1 - 14 CASSLTLLNEKLFF
TRBJ2-7 TRBV29-1 - 16 CSVEETGGLAGGEQYF
TRBJ1-2 TRBV11-2 - 16 CASSLAAGPGDYGYTF
TRBJ2-3 TRBV29-1 few 15 CSVLPLTGNGDTQYF
TRBJ2-2 TRBV5-1 once 17 CASSSVEGNVRPGELFF
TRBJ2-3 TRBV29-1 - 12 CSATPGTDTQYF
TRBJ1-4 TRBV20-1 once 13 CSARTGANEKLFF
TRBJ2-5 TRBV10-3 - 14 CAIGDRGNQETQYF
TRBJ2-7 TRBV5-1 few 15 CASSNRRVSSYEQYF
TRBJ1-1 TRBV5-1 - 13 CASGTQGRTEAFF
TRBJ2-3 TRBV6-2/TRBV6-3 - 13 CAGGARAGDTQYF
TRBJ2-2 TRBV10-3 few 14 CAISGLAGTGELFF
TRBJ2-7 TRBV20-1 - 14 CSARTTSGGYEQYF
TRBJ2-4 TRBV2 - 14 CASSDPLAKNIQYF
TRBJ1-5 TRBV12-3/TRBV12-4 many 16 CASSHRAGGSNQPQHF
TRBJ2-4 TRBV3-1 - 15 CASSQEGLRGNIQYF
TRBJ1-4 TRBV12-3/TRBV12-4 - 12 CASSFVTGKLFF
TRBJ2-2 TRBV7-6 few 13 CASTPRVTGELFF
TRBJ1-3 TRBV11-2 - 19 CASSLAGWETGVSGNTIYF
TRBJ1-2 TRBV2 once 14 CASTWASQSYGYTF
- TRBV7-9 - 11 CASSFGDEQYF
TRBJ1-6 TRBV6-5 - 12 CASSRGASPLHF
TRBJ1-2 TRBV10-3 - 16 CVIKEGSGQGKYGYTF
TRBJ1-4 TRBV5-1 few 15 CASSLEEPTNEKLFF
TRBJ2-7 TRBV6-5 - 14 CASSYYGQGLEQYF
TRBJ2-2 TRBV2 - 16 CASRRSGGAFTGELFF
- TRBV28 - 15 CASRLLREDQETQYF
TRBJ2-5 TRBV30 once 11 CARDSGETQYF
TRBJ2-1 TRBV7-8 - 11 CATDSNNEQFF
TRBJ1-1 TRBV6-1 few 11 CASMWNTEAFF
TRBJ2-7 TRBV7-3 few 14 CASSLNAGPYEQYF